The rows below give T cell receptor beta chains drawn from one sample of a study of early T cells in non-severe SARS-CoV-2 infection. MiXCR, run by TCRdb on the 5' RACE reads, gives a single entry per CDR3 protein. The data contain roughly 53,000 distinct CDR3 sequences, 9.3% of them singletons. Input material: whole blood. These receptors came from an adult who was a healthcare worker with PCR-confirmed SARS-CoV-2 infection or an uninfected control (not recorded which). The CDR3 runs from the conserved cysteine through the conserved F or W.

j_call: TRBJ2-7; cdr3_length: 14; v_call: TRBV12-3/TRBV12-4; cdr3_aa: CASSSPPQVEQQYF
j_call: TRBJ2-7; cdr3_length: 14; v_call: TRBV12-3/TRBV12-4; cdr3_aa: CASSRGTGEYEQYF
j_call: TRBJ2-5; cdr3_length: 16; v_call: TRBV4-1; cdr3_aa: CASSLQGGTSPETQYF
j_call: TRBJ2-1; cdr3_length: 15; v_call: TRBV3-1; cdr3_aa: CASSQEQPGYNEQFF
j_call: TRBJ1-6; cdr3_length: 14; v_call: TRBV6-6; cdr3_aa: CASSYRDRVSPLHF
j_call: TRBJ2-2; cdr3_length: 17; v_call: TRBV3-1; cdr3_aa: CASSHSSGLRNTGELFF
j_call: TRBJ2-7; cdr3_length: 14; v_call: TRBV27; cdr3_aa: CASSPGSPADEQYF
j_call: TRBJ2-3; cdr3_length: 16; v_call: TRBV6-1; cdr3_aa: CASSEWLAGGADTQYF
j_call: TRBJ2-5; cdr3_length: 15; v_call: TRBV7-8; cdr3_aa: CASSQAGAPSVTQYF
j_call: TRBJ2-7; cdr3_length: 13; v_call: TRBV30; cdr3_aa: CAWELRGYYEQYF
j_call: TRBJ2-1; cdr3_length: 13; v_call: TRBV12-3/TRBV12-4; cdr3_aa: CASSLFSGGEQFF
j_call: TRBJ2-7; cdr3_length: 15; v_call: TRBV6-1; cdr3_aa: CASSLTGTGTYEQYF
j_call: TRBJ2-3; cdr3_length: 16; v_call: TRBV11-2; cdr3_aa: CASSLGAGLGTDTQYF
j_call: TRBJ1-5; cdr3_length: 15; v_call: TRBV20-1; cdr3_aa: CSALPGVFSNQPQHF
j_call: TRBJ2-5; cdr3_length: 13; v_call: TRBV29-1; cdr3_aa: CSVENRQKETQYF
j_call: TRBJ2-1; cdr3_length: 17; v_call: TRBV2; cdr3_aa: CASSSRTSGGLNNEQFF
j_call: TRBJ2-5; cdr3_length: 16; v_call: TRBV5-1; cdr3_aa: CASSWGDLVTQETQYF
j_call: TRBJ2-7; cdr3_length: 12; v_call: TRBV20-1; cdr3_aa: CSAAQGAYEQYF
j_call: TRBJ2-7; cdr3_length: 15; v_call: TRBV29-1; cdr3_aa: CSVEDPDRGIHEQYF
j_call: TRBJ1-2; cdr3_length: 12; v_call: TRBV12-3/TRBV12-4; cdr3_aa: CASSAGQEFYTF
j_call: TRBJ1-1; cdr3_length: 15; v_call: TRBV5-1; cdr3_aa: CASSPSGFPNTEAFF
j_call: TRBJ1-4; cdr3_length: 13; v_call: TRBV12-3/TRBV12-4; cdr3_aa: CASSPTGVEKLFF
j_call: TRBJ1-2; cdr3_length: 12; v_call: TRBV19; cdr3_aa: CASKGSPLVETF
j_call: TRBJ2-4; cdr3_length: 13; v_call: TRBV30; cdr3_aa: CAKSTGAKNIQYF
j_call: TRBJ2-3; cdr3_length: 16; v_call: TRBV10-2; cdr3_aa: CAVSTGTSGRTDTQYF
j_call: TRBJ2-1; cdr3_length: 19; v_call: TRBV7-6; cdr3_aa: CASSLVGRGARQSRNEQFF
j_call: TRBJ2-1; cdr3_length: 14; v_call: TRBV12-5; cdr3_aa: CASGLQTLYNEQFF
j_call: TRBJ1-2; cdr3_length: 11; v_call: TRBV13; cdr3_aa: CASSLEGGYTF
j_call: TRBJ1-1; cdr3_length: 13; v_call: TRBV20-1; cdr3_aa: CSARRGTAREAFF
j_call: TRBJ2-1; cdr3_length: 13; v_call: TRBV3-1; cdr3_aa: CASSQGSQSGQFF
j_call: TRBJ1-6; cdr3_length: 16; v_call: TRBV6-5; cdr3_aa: CASKQEGTGDNSPLHF
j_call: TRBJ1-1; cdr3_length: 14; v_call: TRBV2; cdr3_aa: CASSELTGDTEAFF
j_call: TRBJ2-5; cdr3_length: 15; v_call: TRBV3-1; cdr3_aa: CASTSYSDRDETQYF
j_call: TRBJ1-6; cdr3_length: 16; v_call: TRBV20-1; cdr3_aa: CSARDGGGLDNSPLHF
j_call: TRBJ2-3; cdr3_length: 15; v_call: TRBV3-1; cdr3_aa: CASSQAGAARNTQYF
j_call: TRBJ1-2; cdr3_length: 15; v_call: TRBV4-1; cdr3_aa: CASSQGASLGYGYTF
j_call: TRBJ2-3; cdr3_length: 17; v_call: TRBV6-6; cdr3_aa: CASSFTRLGGGLDTQYF
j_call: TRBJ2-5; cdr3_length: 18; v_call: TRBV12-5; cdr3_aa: CASGLGTSGGAYQETQYF
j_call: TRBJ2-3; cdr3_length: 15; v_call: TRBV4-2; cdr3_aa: CASSQETTGTDTQYF
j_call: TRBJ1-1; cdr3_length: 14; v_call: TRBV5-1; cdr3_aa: CASSSGPANTEAFF